This is a list of T cell receptor beta chains from one sample in a study of T cell responses to AZD1222 COVID-19 vaccine. The repertoire was sequenced with immunoSEQ multiplex PCR; TCRdb's copy has only in-frame clones and lacks some. The sample shows 120,000 to 150,000 clones, roughly 90% of them seen only once. The sample in question was peripheral blood, obtained on day 0 of AZD1222 vaccination. These TCRs come from an adult in good health. CDR3s include the opening cysteine and the closing phenylalanine or tryptophan. The D gene is left open where the match is weak. For some rows the clone size is stated as once, few or many, or as a class when expanded; others skip it.

TRBJ1-5,TRBD1,-,TRBV9,CASSGRDRERQPQHF,TGTGCCAGCAGCGGTCGGGACAGGGAACGCCAGCCCCAGCATTTT
TRBJ2-5,-,-,TRBV20-1,CSAGLGETQYF,TGCAGTGCGGGGCTGGGGGAGACCCAGTACTTC
TRBJ2-7,-,-,TRBV19,CASTSDPGSYEQYF,TGTGCCAGTACCTCTGACCCAGGCTCCTACGAGCAGTACTTC
TRBJ1-6,-,-,TRBV18,CASSPSPGVSSPLHF,TGTGCCAGCTCACCATCTCCAGGGGTTAGTTCACCCCTCCACTTT
TRBJ2-1,TRBD2,-,TRBV7-8,CASSNIAGNTYNEQFF,TGTGCCAGCAGCAACATAGCGGGAAACACCTACAATGAGCAGTTCTTC
TRBJ2-1,-,once,TRBV6-4,CASSDSTDNEQFF,TGTGCCAGCAGTGACTCAACCGACAATGAGCAGTTCTTC
TRBJ1-1,-,-,TRBV6-2/TRBV6-3,CASSLIRANTEAFF,TGTGCCAGCAGTTTAATCCGTGCGAACACTGAAGCTTTCTTT
TRBJ2-7,TRBD1,-,TRBV5-1,CASSPGIQGTLHEQYF,TGCGCCAGCAGCCCGGGAATACAGGGGACCCTCCACGAGCAGTACTTC
TRBJ1-1,TRBD1,-,TRBV19,CASSTDRAGTEAFF,TGTGCCAGTAGTACGGACAGGGCGGGCACTGAAGCTTTCTTT
TRBJ1-2,TRBD1,-,TRBV12-3/TRBV12-4,CASSLDRKGGYTF,TGTGCCAGCAGTTTGGACAGGAAGGGCGGCTACACCTTC
TRBJ1-5,-,-,TRBV18,CASSPLQGSKPQHF,TGTGCCAGCTCCCCATTACAGGGAAGCAAGCCCCAGCATTTT
TRBJ1-3,-,-,TRBV12-5,CASGLEQGVNTIYF,TGTGCTAGTGGTTTGGAACAGGGCGTAAACACCATATATTTT
TRBJ2-5,TRBD2,-,TRBV10-3,CAISDTSGRMETQYF,TGTGCCATCAGTGATACCAGCGGGAGAATGGAGACCCAGTACTTC
TRBJ1-2,TRBD1,-,TRBV19,CASGWVQGDRGGYTF,TGTGCCAGTGGCTGGGTTCAGGGGGATCGAGGCGGCTACACCTTC
TRBJ1-5,-,-,TRBV19,CASSIRGGRNQPQHF,TGTGCCAGTAGTATACGGGGCGGTCGCAATCAGCCCCAGCATTTT
TRBJ2-2,-,once,TRBV7-9,CASSAYGRENTGELFF,TGTGCCAGCAGCGCCTATGGCAGGGAGAACACCGGGGAGCTGTTTTTT
TRBJ2-1,-,-,TRBV4-2,CAGGSASGQFF,TGTGCCGGTGGGTCGGCGTCGGGACAGTTCTTC
TRBJ1-5,TRBD1,-,TRBV6-5,CASRTTGASNQPQHF,TGTGCCAGCAGAACCACAGGGGCAAGCAATCAGCCCCAGCATTTT
TRBJ1-4,-,-,TRBV7-2,CASSLGGGLREKLFF,TGTGCCAGCAGCTTAGGGGGGGGGCTACGTGAAAAACTGTTTTTT
TRBJ2-5,TRBD2,-,TRBV20-1,CSASRGLAEETQYF,TGCAGTGCTAGTAGGGGACTAGCGGAAGAGACCCAGTACTTC
TRBJ2-3,-,-,TRBV3-1/TRBV3-2,CASSQDRVSTDTQYF,TGTGCCAGCAGCCAAGATCGGGTAAGCACAGATACGCAGTATTTT
TRBJ2-1,-,-,TRBV28,CASSLLSRMNEQFF,TGTGCCAGCAGTTTACTCTCCAGGATGAATGAGCAGTTCTTC
TRBJ1-2,-,-,TRBV12-3/TRBV12-4,CASSWYGTYGYTF,TGTGCCAGCAGTTGGTACGGAACCTATGGCTATACCTTC
TRBJ2-6,TRBD2,once,TRBV7-3,CASSALGAGSGTGANVLTF,TGTGCCAGCAGCGCCCTCGGAGCGGGAAGCGGTACTGGGGCCAACGTCCTGACTTTC
TRBJ2-7,TRBD2,once,TRBV19,CASTSGTASGRAGEQYF,TGTGCCAGTACCAGCGGAACGGCTAGCGGGAGGGCCGGCGAGCAGTACTTC
TRBJ1-2,-,-,TRBV21-1,CASAPGRSRGYTF,TGTGCCAGCGCCCCAGGTCGGAGTAGGGGCTACACCTTC
TRBJ1-1,-,once,TRBV6-5,CASRPGTYLSPFF,TGTGCCAGCAGACCCGGGACCTACCTTTCCCCTTTCTTT
TRBJ2-2,-,once,TRBV15,CATSRDFLNTGELFF,TGTGCCACCAGCAGAGACTTCCTGAACACCGGGGAGCTGTTTTTT
TRBJ2-1,-,-,TRBV5-1,CASSLSGDPSYNEQFF,TGCGCCAGCAGCTTGTCCGGGGATCCCTCCTACAATGAGCAGTTCTTC
TRBJ1-2,TRBD1,-,TRBV18,CASSQGTGGADYGYTF,TGTGCCAGCTCACAAGGTACAGGGGGCGCCGACTATGGCTACACCTTC
TRBJ1-6,-,-,TRBV5-5,CASSLEAWAAPSNSPLHF,TGTGCCAGCAGCTTAGAGGCCTGGGCAGCCCCTTCTAATTCACCCCTCCACTTT
TRBJ1-5,-,-,TRBV5-6,CASSKFDRRNQPQHF,TGTGCCAGCAGCAAATTCGACAGGCGAAATCAGCCCCAGCATTTT
TRBJ1-1,-,-,TRBV13,CASILSRITEAFF,TGTGCCAGCATCCTCTCTAGGATCACTGAAGCTTTCTTT
TRBJ2-7,-,-,TRBV9,CASSGQGLPYEQYF,TGTGCCAGCAGTGGCCAAGGACTTCCCTACGAGCAGTACTTC
TRBJ1-1,TRBD1,-,TRBV27,CASSPRGGFNAEAFF,TGTGCCAGCAGCCCCAGGGGGGGATTTAATGCTGAAGCTTTCTTT
TRBJ2-2,-,-,TRBV5-4,CASSLRTTNTGELFF,TGTGCCAGCAGCTTGAGGACAACGAACACCGGGGAGCTGTTTTTT
TRBJ2-3,-,-,TRBV12-3/TRBV12-4,CASSGAADTQYF,TGTGCCAGCAGCGGGGCCGCAGATACGCAGTATTTT
TRBJ1-5,-,-,TRBV8-1,CGSASAARTPTLNQPQHF,TGTGGCAGTGCATCCGCAGCCCGGACGCCGACGCTCAATCAGCCCCAGCATTTT
TRBJ1-5,TRBD1,-,TRBV2,CASRIGTGGVQPQHF,TGTGCCAGCAGAATCGGGACAGGGGGCGTTCAGCCCCAGCATTTT
TRBJ2-1,-,-,TRBV9,CASSVEGGFGATAYNEQFF,TGTGCCAGCAGCGTAGAGGGGGGATTCGGGGCCACCGCCTACAATGAGCAGTTCTTC
TRBJ1-4,TRBD1,-,TRBV6-5,CASSSDRGVGEKLFF,TGTGCCAGCAGTTCCGACAGGGGAGTAGGCGAAAAACTGTTTTTT
TRBJ2-7,-,-,TRBV29-1,CSPNPGADPKRISHEQYF,TGCAGCCCTAACCCCGGAGCGGATCCCAAACGGATCTCCCACGAGCAGTACTTC
TRBJ1-5,-,-,TRBV27,CASRHQGGNQPQHF,TGTGCCAGCAGACACCAGGGTGGCAATCAGCCCCAGCATTTT
TRBJ1-2,-,-,TRBV5-4,CASSAADSLYGYTF,TGTGCCAGCAGCGCGGCGGACAGCCTCTATGGCTACACCTTC
TRBJ1-1,-,-,TRBV13,CASSLVGKAGAEAFF,TGTGCCAGCAGTCTAGTTGGAAAGGCGGGGGCTGAAGCTTTCTTT
TRBJ2-7,TRBD1,-,TRBV5-1,CASSTSRQGSYEQYF,TGCGCCAGCAGCACCTCCCGACAGGGCTCCTACGAGCAGTACTTC
TRBJ1-2,TRBD1,-,TRBV6-5,CASSSRDRDGYTF,TGTGCCAGCAGTAGCCGGGACAGGGACGGCTACACCTTC
TRBJ1-5,TRBD1,-,TRBV28,CASSRRTGRVQPQHF,TGTGCCAGCAGTCGAAGGACAGGGCGAGTGCAGCCCCAGCATTTT
TRBJ2-7,-,-,TRBV5-6,CASSLDGSSYEQYF,TGTGCCAGCAGCCTGGACGGTAGCTCCTACGAGCAGTACTTC
TRBJ2-3,-,-,TRBV5-6,CASSGGSLTAAFGTDTQYF,TGTGCCAGCAGCGGCGGGTCTCTTACAGCGGCCTTCGGCACAGATACGCAGTATTTT
TRBJ2-7,-,-,TRBV6-1,CASSETVSSYEQYF,TGTGCCAGCAGTGAAACGGTAAGCTCCTACGAGCAGTACTTC
TRBJ2-5,-,few,TRBV18,CASSPRGETQYF,TGTGCCAGCTCACCAAGGGGGGAGACCCAGTACTTC
TRBJ2-2,-,-,TRBV7-7,CASSPNGGRDTGELFF,TGTGCCAGCAGCCCAAACGGCGGTAGGGACACCGGGGAGCTGTTTTTT
TRBJ2-7,-,-,TRBV19,CASSIRGRDSYEQYF,TGTGCCAGTAGTATTAGGGGCAGGGACTCCTACGAGCAGTACTTC